This passage covers 5 T cell receptor beta chains from one sample sequenced in a study of cytomegalovirus exposure and HLA in healthy donors. The assay was immunoSEQ multiplex PCR, and TCRdb's table has in-frame clones only and misses some. The sample holds approximately 90,000 clones, roughly 92% seen once. Sequences were obtained from PBMCs. These receptors all come from a woman younger than 45 in good health and CMV-seropositive.

This chain joins TRBV28 and TRBJ1-2, with D possibly TRBD1 on 6 matching bases. V was shortened by 2 bases and J by 7 bases, with 8 bases between the two germline ends. This CDR3 has 12 amino acids. CDR1 MDHEN and CDR2 SYDVKM come from the germline V gene. The CDR3 sequence: CASSLGRGGYTF. Written as DNA, the CDR3 is TGTGCCAGCAGTTTAGGCAGGGGTGGCTACACCTTC.

The chain couples TRBV5-4 to TRBJ1-4, with a possible D match to TRBD1 (6 bases). Germline-derived CDR1 and CDR2 are SGHNT and YYREEE (reference sequence). The V end was cut by 4 bases, the J end by 7 bases, with 20 bases between. CDR3 length: 16 residues. Here the CDR3 DNA reads TGTGCCAGCAGCCTGGACAGTGCCGGGGGGCGTGAAAAACTGTTTTTT. Its translation: CASSLDSAGGREKLFF.

V is TRBV6-5 and J is TRBJ1-1; D is unclear. CDR3 length: 12 amino acids. Germline loops: CDR1 MNHEY, CDR2 SVGAGI. V lost 10 bases to trimming and J lost 1 base, with 10 bases between them. For the CDR3, the DNA is TGTGCCACCCTAAGATCGAACACTGAAGCTTTCTTT. It is translated as CATLRSNTEAFF.

The chain uses TRBV11-2 and TRBJ2-5; 11 nucleotides agree with TRBD2. The CDR3 runs to 15 residues. CDR1 SGHAT and CDR2 FQNNGV come from the germline V gene. V was pared by 8 bases and J by 0 bases, with 5 bases of the junction left unmatched. CDR3 in amino acids: CASLTSGSHQETQYF. The CDR3 coding sequence is TGTGCCAGCCTTACTAGCGGGAGTCACCAAGAGACCCAGTACTTC.

This clone has a handful of counts. The rearrangement uses TRBV14 and TRBJ1-2, with D unclear. Trimming cost V 0 bases and J 6 bases, with 11 bases left between them. Germline V CDR1 and CDR2: SGHDN, FVKESK. CDR3 length: 14 amino acids. CDR3 in amino acids: CASSQDRVPHGYTF. The CDR3 DNA sequence: TGTGCCAGCAGCCAAGATCGCGTACCCCATGGCTACACCTTC. The full variable domain, rest sourced from reference TRBV14 and TRBJ1-2, is EAGVTQFPSHSVIEKGQTVTLRCDPISGHDNLYWYRRVMGKEIKFLLHFVKESKQDESGMPNNRFLAERTGGTYSTLKVQPAELEDSGVYFCASSQDRVPHGYTFGSGTRLTVV.